This TCR beta chain appears in the sequencing data of a study of cytomegalovirus exposure and HLA in healthy donors. Assay used: immunoSEQ multiplex PCR; TCRdb lists only in-frame clones, some missing. The sample shows some 76,000 clones, nearly 95% of them seen only once. The germline V gene encodes CDR1 SGHTA and CDR2 FQGNSA. This CDR3 has 14 residues. Trimming stripped 1 base from V and 3 bases from J, with 10 bases between. The source material was PBMCs. This sequence joins TRBV7-2 and TRBJ2-7; D not certain. The clonotype was recovered from a young woman in good health and CMV-seronegative. CDR3 protein: CASSLGQAVYEQYF. Written as DNA, the CDR3 is TGTGCCAGCAGCTTAGGCCAAGCTGTCTACGAGCAGTACTTC.